Below, 24 T cell receptor beta chains from the same sample are listed, as sequenced in a study of blood T cell repertoires in COVID-19. Assay: immunoSEQ multiplex PCR; the TCRdb copy retains only in-frame clones and omits some. The sample lists just over 300,000 clones; under 90% were seen once. The sequenced sample consisted of PBMCs or T cells enriched from blood (not recorded which). All receptors come from a man aged 25-45 years who had recovered from COVID-19.

The chain is built from TRBV28 and TRBJ1-4; TRBD1 might be the D (6 bases). From germline, CDR1 is MDHEN and CDR2 SYDVKM. The CDR3 runs 17 residues. With 3 bases removed from V and 0 bases from J, the gap between germline ends came to 14 bases. In nucleotides, the CDR3 is TGTGCCAGCAGTTTGTTGGGACACCTAACAACTAATGAAAAACTGTTTTTT. This sequence encodes CASSLLGHLTTNEKLFF. The full variable domain, with the rest looked up from reference TRBV28 and TRBJ1-4, is DVKVTQSSRYLVKRTGEKVFLECVQDMDHENMFWYRQDPGLGLRLIYFSYDVKMKEKGDIPEGYSVSREKKERFSLILESASTNQTSMYLCASSLLGHLTTNEKLFFGSGTQLSVL.

The V call is TRBV28, the J call TRBJ2-1; D perhaps matches TRBD1 (5 bases). Trimming shortened V by 6 bases and J by 0 bases, and 15 bases separated the two germline ends. The length of the CDR3 is 16 residues. The germline V gene encodes CDR1 MDHEN and CDR2 SYDVKM. For the CDR3, the DNA is TGTGCCAGCAGGGGCAGGGCCCCAAGCTCCTACAATGAGCAGTTCTTC. This sequence encodes CASRGRAPSSYNEQFF.

This clone has just one count. The genes are TRBV27 and TRBJ2-5; D is perhaps TRBD2 (5 bases). This CDR3 contains 12 residues. CDR1 and CDR2 from the germline V gene are MNHEY and SMNVEV (reference sequence). The V and J ends lost 5 bases and 7 bases respectively, with 11 bases between them. The CDR3 reads CASSTIEGTQYF. The CDR3 DNA reads TGTGCCAGCAGTACCATCGAGGGGACCCAGTACTTC.

J is TRBJ2-7 and V is TRBV3-1 (or the pseudogene TRBV3-2); 9 positions match TRBD2. After removal of 6 bases from V and 2 bases from J, the junction contained 5 bases not matched to a gene. This CDR3 spans 14 amino acids. CDR1 is LGHDT and CDR2 is YNNKEL in the germline V gene (reference sequence). The CDR3: CASRKAGGTYEQYF. In DNA, the CDR3 is TGTGCCAGCAGGAAAGCGGGGGGTACCTACGAGCAGTACTTC.

This clone appeared once. The chain recombines TRBV7-8 with TRBJ2-1, with D perhaps matching TRBD1 (6 bases). CDR3 length: 16 amino acids. V gave up 7 bases and J gave up 10 bases, with 26 bases separating them. The germline gives CDR1 SGHVS, CDR2 FQNEAQ. The DNA of the CDR3 is TGTGCCAGCACACCCCAGGCCGGGACACAAGGGGAGGAGCAGTTCTTC. This gives the protein CASTPQAGTQGEEQFF.

The chain couples TRBV6-2 or TRBV6-3 to TRBJ2-5, with a weak D call TRBD2 (5 bases). CDR1 is MNHEY, CDR2 SVGEGT, per germline. The CDR3 has 14 amino acids. Trimming took 6 bases from V and 7 from J, leaving 18 bases between them. This chain's CDR3 is CASSFAKVAGTQYF. CDR3 nucleotide sequence: TGTGCCAGCAGCTTCGCGAAGGTGGCGGGGACCCAGTACTTC.

This clone was seen just once. The V and J genes are TRBV5-1 and TRBJ2-2; D is perhaps TRBD1 (5 bases). The germline V gene encodes CDR1 SGHRS and CDR2 YFSETQ. The CDR3 length is 14 residues. V gave up 0 bases and J gave up 9 bases, with 12 bases separating them. CDR3: CASSLEGSMRELFF. Here the CDR3 DNA reads TGCGCCAGCAGCTTGGAGGGGTCTATGCGGGAGCTGTTTTTT.

The V gene is TRBV5-1, the J gene TRBJ1-2, with D unresolved. Per the germline V gene, CDR1 is SGHRS and CDR2 is YFSETQ. The CDR3 sequence is 15 residues long. The ends were cut back, 0 bases at V and 4 bases at J, with 13 bases in the middle. The CDR3 region is CASSLASGSFYGYTF. CDR3 nucleotides: TGCGCCAGCAGCTTGGCCTCGGGATCCTTCTATGGCTACACCTTC.

The V gene is TRBV2, the J gene TRBJ1-4; D gene ambiguous. Germline CDR1 and CDR2: SNHLY and FYNNEI. This CDR3 comprises 16 residues. V shed 0 bases and J shed 7 bases, with 15 bases lying between them. The CDR3 DNA sequence: TGTGCCAGCAGTGAAGCGGGAGGCGGGCTAGGTGAAAAACTGTTTTTT. Translation: CASSEAGGGLGEKLFF.

The J gene is TRBJ1-1, the V gene TRBV6-5; no clear D gene. V was clipped by 2 bases and J by 6 bases, with 10 bases between them. This CDR3 comprises 13 residues. CDR1 and CDR2 from the germline V gene are MNHEY and SVGAGI. The CDR3 DNA reads TGTGCCAGCAGTTACGTAGCCGGGGCTGAAGCTTTCTTT. Translation gives CASSYVAGAEAFF.

The V call is TRBV12-3 or TRBV12-4, the J call TRBJ1-2, with no clear D. The V end was cut by 7 bases, the J end by 1 base, with 10 bases between. The CDR3 is 13 residues long. For the CDR3, the DNA is TGTGCCAGCAAATTTTCGGGTAACTATGGCTACACCTTC. Amino acids: CASKFSGNYGYTF.

The chain recombines TRBV3-1 (or the pseudogene TRBV3-2) with TRBJ1-1; no reliable D call. The germline V gene encodes CDR1 LGHDT and CDR2 YNNKEL (reference sequence). V was trimmed by 4 bases and J by 2 bases, leaving 11 bases between them. The CDR3 length is 14 residues. The CDR3 is CASSRQDTNTEAFF. CDR3 nucleotides: TGTGCCAGCAGCCGTCAGGATACTAACACTGAAGCTTTCTTT.

The chain combines TRBV11-2 with TRBJ2-2, with 9 bases matching TRBD1. Germline V gives CDR1 SGHAT, CDR2 FQNNGV. V dropped 5 bases and J dropped 12; count of bases not matched to a gene: 10. This CDR3 spans 14 amino acids. CDR3 region: CASSAWGQGIKLFF. In nucleotides, the CDR3 is TGTGCCAGCAGCGCATGGGGACAGGGAATCAAGCTGTTTTTT.

The J gene is TRBJ1-1, the V gene TRBV5-1; D unresolved. Trimming took 5 bases from V and 0 from J, leaving 8 bases between them. The CDR3 extends over 13 amino acids. Germline CDR1 and CDR2: SGHRS and YFSETQ. The DNA for the CDR3 is TGCGCCAGCAGACAGATGATGAACACTGAAGCTTTCTTT. Its protein is CASRQMMNTEAFF. Variable domain in full (rest from reference TRBV5-1 and TRBJ1-1): KAGVTQTPRYLIKTRGQQVTLSCSPISGHRSVSWYQQTPGQGLQFLFEYFSETQRNKGNFPGRFSGRQFSNSRSEMNVSTLELGDSALYLCASRQMMNTEAFFGQGTRLTVV.

This chain links TRBV11-2 with TRBJ1-2; TRBD1 aligns across 7 bases. The germline V gene encodes CDR1 SGHAT and CDR2 FQNNGV. The J segment lost 1 base and the V segment lost 5 bases, leaving 7 bases of the junction unmatched. This CDR3 contains 15 residues. The CDR3 DNA sequence: TGTGCCAGCAGCCCGGGACAGCTACTTAACTATGGCTACACCTTC. Its translation: CASSPGQLLNYGYTF.

The chain uses TRBV10-3 and TRBJ2-7; 10 nucleotides agree with TRBD1. The ends lost 4 bases at V and 3 bases at J; junction bases unmatched: 6. Germline CDR1 reads ENHRY; CDR2 reads SYGVKD. The CDR3 covers 15 residues. The CDR3 is CAISVGTGASYEQYF. CDR3 nucleotide sequence: TGTGCCATCAGTGTGGGGACAGGGGCCAGCTACGAGCAGTACTTC.

This chain links TRBV9 with TRBJ2-3; tentative D call: TRBD2 (6 bases). Germline CDR1 and CDR2: SGDLS and YYNGEE. V dropped 4 bases and J dropped 0 bases, with 18 bases sitting between them. The CDR3 runs 17 residues. This CDR3 is CASSPRFAGLSTDTQYF. The CDR3 DNA sequence: TGTGCCAGCAGCCCCCGGTTTGCGGGACTTAGCACAGATACGCAGTATTTT.

Points on this clone: The sample contains more than one DNA sequence encoding this CDR3. This chain links TRBV29-1 with TRBJ1-1; 9 positions agree with TRBD1. The germline V gene has CDR1 SQVTM and CDR2 ANQGSEA. Losses at the gene ends were 6 bases for V and 2 bases for J; bases not matched to a gene: 1. The CDR3 is 12 residues long. The DNA for the CDR3 is TGCAGCGTGGACAGGGGAAACACTGAAGCTTTCTTT. It is translated as CSVDRGNTEAFF.

The chain combines TRBV7-2 with TRBJ2-7; the D gene is possibly TRBD1 (5 bases). Per germline, CDR1 SGHTA and CDR2 FQGNSA. Trimming cost V 5 bases and J 2 bases, with 10 bases left between them. The CDR3 is made up of 13 amino acids. The CDR3 is CASSPQGAYEQYF. For the CDR3, the DNA is TGTGCCAGCAGCCCCCAAGGGGCCTACGAGCAGTACTTC.

The chain couples TRBV19 to TRBJ1-4; D perhaps matches TRBD1 (6 bases). The CDR3 covers 18 residues. V was trimmed by 4 bases and J by 0 bases, leaving 18 bases between them. In germline, CDR1 is LNHDA, CDR2 SQIVND (reference sequence). The CDR3 DNA is TGTGCCAGTAGTAAATATTCGTCAGGGGAAGCAACTAATGAAAAACTGTTTTTT. Translating gives CASSKYSSGEATNEKLFF.

A word on this clone: At the DNA level, this CDR3 is encoded by other sequences in the same sample as well. The chain couples TRBV12-3 or TRBV12-4 to TRBJ2-3; 7 positions match TRBD2. Losses at the gene ends were 6 bases for V and 6 bases for J; bases not matched to a gene: 6. This CDR3 comprises 13 residues. The DNA of the CDR3 is TGTGCCAGCAGCCTTGGACTAGGGGATACGCAGTATTTT. Encoded protein: CASSLGLGDTQYF.

The chain has TRBV10-1 and TRBJ2-3; 7 nucleotides line up with TRBD2. The V segment lost 5 bases and the J segment 2 bases; nucleotides outside the gene matches: 4. Germline loops: CDR1 WNHNN, CDR2 SYGVQD (reference sequence). The CDR3 contains 14 residues. Here the CDR3 reads CASSTGRSTDTQYF. In nucleotides, the CDR3 is TGCGCCAGCAGTACCGGGAGGTCCACAGATACGCAGTATTTT.

The chain recombines TRBV19 with TRBJ1-4; D uncertain. Looked up from germline, CDR1 is LNHDA and CDR2 is SQIVND (reference sequence). The CDR3 length is 14 residues. V was clipped by 8 bases and J by 8 bases, with 18 bases between them. The CDR3 sequence: CASGQTGEGEKLFF. The CDR3 region has the DNA TGTGCCAGTGGGCAGACGGGAGAGGGAGAAAAACTGTTTTTT.

The chain recombines TRBV15 with TRBJ2-1; D might be TRBD2 (5 bases). V lost 0 bases and J lost 7, with 13 bases in between. The CDR3 spans 15 residues. The germline gives CDR1 LNHNV, CDR2 YYDKDF (reference sequence). The CDR3 nucleotides are TGTGCCACCAGCAGAGATTACGGGGTCGAGAATGAGCAGTTCTTC. Translated: CATSRDYGVENEQFF.